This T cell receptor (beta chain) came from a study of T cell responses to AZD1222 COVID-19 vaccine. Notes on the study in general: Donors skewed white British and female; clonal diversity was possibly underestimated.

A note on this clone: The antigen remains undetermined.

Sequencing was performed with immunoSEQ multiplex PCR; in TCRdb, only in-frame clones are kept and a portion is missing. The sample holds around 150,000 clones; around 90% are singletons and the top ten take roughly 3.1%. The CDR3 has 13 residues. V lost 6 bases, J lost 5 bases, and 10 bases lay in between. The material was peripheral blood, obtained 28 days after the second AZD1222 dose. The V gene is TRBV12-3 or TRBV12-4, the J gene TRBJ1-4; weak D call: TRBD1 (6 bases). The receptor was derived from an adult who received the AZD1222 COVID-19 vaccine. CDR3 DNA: TGTGCCAGCAGCAAGGGGGGAAATGAAAAACTGTTTTTT. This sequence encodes CASSKGGNEKLFF.